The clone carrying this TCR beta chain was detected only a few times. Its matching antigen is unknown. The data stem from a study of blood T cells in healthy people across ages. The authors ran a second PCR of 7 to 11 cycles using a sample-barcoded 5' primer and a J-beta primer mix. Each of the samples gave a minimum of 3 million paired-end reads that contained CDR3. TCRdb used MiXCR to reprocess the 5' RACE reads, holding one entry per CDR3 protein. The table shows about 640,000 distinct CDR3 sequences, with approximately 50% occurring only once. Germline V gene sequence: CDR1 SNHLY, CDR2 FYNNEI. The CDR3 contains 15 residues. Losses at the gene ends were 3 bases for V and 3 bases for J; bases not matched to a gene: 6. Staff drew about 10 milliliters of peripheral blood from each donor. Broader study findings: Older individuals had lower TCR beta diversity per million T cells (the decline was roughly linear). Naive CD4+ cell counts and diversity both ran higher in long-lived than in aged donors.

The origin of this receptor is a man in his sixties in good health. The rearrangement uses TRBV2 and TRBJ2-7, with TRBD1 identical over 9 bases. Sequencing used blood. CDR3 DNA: TGTGCCAGCAGTGACAAGTCGGGACAGGGCTACGAGCAGTACTTC. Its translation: CASSDKSGQGYEQYF.